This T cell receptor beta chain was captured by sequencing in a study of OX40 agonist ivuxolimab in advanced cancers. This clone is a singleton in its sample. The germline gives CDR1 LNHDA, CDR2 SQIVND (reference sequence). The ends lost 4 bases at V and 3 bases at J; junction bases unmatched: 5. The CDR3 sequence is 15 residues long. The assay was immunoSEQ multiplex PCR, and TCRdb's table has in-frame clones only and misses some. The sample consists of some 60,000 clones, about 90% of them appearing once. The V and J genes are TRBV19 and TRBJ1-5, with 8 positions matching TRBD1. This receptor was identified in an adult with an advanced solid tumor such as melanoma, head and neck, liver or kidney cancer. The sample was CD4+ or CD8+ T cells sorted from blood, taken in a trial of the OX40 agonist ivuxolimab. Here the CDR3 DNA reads TGTGCCAGTAGTACTACAGGGGGGGCCAATCAGCCCCAGCATTTT. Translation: CASSTTGGANQPQHF.